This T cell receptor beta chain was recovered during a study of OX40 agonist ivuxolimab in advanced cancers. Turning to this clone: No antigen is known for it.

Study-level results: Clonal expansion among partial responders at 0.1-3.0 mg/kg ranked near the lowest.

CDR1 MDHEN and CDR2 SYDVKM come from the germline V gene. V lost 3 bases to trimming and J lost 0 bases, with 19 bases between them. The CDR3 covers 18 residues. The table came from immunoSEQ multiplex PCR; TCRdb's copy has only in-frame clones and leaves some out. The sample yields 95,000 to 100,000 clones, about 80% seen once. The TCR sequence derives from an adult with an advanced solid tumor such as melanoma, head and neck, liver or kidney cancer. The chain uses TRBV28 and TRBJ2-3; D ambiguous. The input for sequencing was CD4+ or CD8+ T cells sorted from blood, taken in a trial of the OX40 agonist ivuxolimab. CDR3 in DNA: TGTGCCAGCAGTTTGAATCCCCTTCTACCGGATAGCACAGATACGCAGTATTTT. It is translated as CASSLNPLLPDSTDTQYF.